This T cell receptor beta chain came from a study of OX40 agonist ivuxolimab in advanced cancers. Overall study: Three patients, one with hepatocellular carcinoma and two with cutaneous melanoma, achieved partial responses.

This CDR3 contains 15 residues. Germline V lookup: CDR1 SGHRS, CDR2 YFSETQ. V dropped 4 bases and J dropped 1; count of bases not matched to a gene: 7. TCRdb's table, derived via immunoSEQ multiplex PCR, lists solely in-frame clones and lacks some. This sample has under 100,000 clones, with about four fifths found just once. The sequences come from CD4+ or CD8+ T cells sorted from blood, collected in a trial of the OX40 agonist ivuxolimab. The receptor was isolated from an adult with an advanced solid tumor such as melanoma, head and neck, liver or kidney cancer. V and J are TRBV5-1 and TRBJ1-1; 7 bases are a match to TRBD1. In nucleotides, the CDR3 is TGCGCCAGCAGCGCCTCATGGACAGGGAACACTGAAGCTTTCTTT. Translating gives CASSASWTGNTEAFF.